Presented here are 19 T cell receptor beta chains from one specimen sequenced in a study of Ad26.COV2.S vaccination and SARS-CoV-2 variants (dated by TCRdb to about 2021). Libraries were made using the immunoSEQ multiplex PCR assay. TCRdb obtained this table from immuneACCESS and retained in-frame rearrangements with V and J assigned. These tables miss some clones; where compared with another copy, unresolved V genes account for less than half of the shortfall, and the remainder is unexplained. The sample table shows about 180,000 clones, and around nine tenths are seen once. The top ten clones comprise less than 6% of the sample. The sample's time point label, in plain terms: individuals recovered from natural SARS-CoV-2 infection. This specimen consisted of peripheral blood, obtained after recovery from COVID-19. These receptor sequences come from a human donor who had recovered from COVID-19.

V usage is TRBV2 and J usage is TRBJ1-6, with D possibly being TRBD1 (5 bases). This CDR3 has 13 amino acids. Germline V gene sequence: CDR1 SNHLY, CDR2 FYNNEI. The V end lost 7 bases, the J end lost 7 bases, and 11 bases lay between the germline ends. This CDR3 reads CASMGDRNSPLHF. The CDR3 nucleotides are TGTGCCAGCATGGGGGATCGGAATTCACCCCTCCACTTT.

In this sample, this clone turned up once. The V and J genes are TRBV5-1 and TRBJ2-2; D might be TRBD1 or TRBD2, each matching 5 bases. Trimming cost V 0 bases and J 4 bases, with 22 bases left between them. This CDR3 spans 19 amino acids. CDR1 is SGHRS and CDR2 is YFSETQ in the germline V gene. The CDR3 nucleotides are TGCGCCAGCAGCTTGGGAGGGACCGAATTAGACCGACGCACCGGGGAGCTGTTTTTT. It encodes CASSLGGTELDRRTGELFF.

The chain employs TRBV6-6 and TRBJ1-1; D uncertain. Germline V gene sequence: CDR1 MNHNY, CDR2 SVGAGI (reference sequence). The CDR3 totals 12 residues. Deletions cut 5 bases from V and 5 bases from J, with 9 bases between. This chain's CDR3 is CASSQGRTEAFF. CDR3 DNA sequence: TGTGCCAGCAGTCAAGGGAGGACTGAAGCTTTCTTT.

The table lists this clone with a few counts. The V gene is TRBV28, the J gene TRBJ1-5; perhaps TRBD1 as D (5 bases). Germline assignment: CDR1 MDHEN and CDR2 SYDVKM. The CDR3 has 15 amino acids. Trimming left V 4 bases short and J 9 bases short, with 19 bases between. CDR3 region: CASSSPQRGGSPQHF. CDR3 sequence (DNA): TGTGCCAGCAGTTCTCCACAACGGGGGGGATCGCCCCAGCATTTT.

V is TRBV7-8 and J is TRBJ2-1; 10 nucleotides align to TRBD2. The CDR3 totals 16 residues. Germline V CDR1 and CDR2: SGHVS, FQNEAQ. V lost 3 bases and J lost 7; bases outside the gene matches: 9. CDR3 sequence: CASSFKREGRRNEQFF. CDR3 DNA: TGTGCCAGCAGCTTTAAGCGGGAGGGCCGAAGAAATGAGCAGTTCTTC.

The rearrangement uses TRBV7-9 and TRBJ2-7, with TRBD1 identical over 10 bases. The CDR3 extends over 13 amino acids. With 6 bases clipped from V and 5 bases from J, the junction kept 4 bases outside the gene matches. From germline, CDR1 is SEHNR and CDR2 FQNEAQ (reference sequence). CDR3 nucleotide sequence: TGTGCCAGCAGTGGACAGGGGGAGAACGAGCAGTACTTC. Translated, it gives CASSGQGENEQYF.

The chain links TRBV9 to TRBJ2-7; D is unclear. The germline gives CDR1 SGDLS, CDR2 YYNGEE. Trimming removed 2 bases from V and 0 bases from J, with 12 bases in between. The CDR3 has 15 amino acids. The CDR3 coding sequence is TGTGCCAGCAGCGTTGGAAATACCCCCTCCTACGAGCAGTACTTC. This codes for CASSVGNTPSYEQYF.

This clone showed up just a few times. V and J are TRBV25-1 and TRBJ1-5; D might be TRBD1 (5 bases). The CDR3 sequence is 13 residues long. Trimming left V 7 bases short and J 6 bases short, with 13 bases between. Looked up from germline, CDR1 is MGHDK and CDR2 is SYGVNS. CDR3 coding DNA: TGTGCCAGCAAAGGGGCCGCGGGTCAGCCCCAGCATTTT. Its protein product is CASKGAAGQPQHF. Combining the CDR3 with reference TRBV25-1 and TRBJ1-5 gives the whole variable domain EADIYQTPRYLVIGTGKKITLECSQTMGHDKMYWYQQDPGMELHLIHYSYGVNSTEKGDLSSESTVSRIRTEHFPLTLESARPSHTSQYLCASKGAAGQPQHFGDGTRLSIL.

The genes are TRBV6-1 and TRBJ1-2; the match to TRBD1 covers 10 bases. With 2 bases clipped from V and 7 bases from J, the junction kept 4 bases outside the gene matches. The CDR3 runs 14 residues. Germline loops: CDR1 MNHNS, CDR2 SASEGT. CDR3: CASSEIGTGVGYTF. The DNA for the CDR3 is TGTGCCAGCAGTGAAATAGGGACAGGGGTTGGCTACACCTTC.

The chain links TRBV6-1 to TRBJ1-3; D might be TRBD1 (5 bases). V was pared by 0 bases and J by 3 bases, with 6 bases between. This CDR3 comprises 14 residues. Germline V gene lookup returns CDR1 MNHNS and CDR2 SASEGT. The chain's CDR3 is CASSEAGVGNTIYF. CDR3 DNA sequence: TGTGCCAGCAGTGAAGCGGGGGTTGGAAACACCATATATTTT.

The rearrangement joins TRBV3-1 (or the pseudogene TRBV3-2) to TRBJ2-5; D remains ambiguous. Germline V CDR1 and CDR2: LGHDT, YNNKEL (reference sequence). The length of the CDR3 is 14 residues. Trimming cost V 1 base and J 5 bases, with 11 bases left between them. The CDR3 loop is CASSQGRFGETQYF. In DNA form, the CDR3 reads TGTGCCAGCAGCCAAGGAAGGTTCGGGGAGACCCAGTACTTC.

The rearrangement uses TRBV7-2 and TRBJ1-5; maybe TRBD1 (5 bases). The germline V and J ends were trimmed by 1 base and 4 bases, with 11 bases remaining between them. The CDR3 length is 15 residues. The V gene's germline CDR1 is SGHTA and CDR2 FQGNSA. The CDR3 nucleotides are TGTGCCAGCAGCTTAGAGCGGGGGGAAAATCAGCCCCAGCATTTT. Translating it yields CASSLERGENQPQHF.

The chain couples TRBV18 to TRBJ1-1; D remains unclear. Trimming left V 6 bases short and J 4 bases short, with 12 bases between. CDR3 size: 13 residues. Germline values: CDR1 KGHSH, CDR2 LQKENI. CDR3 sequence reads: CASSPGRGTEAFF. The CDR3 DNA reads TGTGCCAGCTCGCCTGGACGGGGCACTGAAGCTTTCTTT.

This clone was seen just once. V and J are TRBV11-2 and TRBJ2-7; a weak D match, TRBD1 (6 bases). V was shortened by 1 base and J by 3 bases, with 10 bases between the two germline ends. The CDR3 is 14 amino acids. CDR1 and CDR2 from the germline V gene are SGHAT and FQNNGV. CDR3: CASSLGGQSYEQYF. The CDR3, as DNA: TGTGCCAGCAGCTTAGGCGGACAGAGCTACGAGCAGTACTTC.

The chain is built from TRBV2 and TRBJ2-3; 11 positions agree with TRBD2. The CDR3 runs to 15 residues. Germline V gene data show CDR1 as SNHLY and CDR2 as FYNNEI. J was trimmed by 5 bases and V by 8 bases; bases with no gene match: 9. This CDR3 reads CASGLAGLRGDTQYF. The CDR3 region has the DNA TGTGCCAGCGGACTAGCGGGCCTAAGGGGAGATACGCAGTATTTT.

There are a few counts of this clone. This chain's CDR3 is CASSYGTDSPLHF. The CDR3 coding sequence is TGTGCCAGCAGTTACGGGACGGACTCACCCCTCCACTTT. The gene calls are TRBV6-6 and TRBJ1-6, with a tentative D call TRBD1 (5 bases). CDR3 length equals 13 residues. The V gene's germline CDR1 is MNHNY and CDR2 SVGAGI (reference sequence). Deletions cut 2 bases from V and 10 bases from J, with 9 bases between.

CDR3 DNA: TGTGCCAGCAGTTACGGACAGGGAAACAATCAGCCCCAGCATTTT. Amino acids: CASSYGQGNNQPQHF. The chain employs TRBV5-5 and TRBJ1-5; 8 nucleotides agree with TRBD1. CDR3 length: 15 amino acids. With V trimmed by 5 bases and J by 3 bases, 7 bases remained unmatched. Germline V gives CDR1 SGHKS, CDR2 YYEKEE (reference sequence).

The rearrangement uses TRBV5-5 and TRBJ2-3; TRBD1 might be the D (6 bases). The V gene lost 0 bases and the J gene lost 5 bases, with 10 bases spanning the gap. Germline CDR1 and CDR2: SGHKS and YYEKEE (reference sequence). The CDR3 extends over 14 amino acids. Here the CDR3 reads CASSLGTGLDTQYF. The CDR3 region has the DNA TGTGCCAGCAGCTTGGGTACAGGGTTAGATACGCAGTATTTT. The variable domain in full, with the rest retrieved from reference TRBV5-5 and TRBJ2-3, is DAGVTQSPTHLIKTRGQQVTLRCSPISGHKSVSWYQQVLGQGPQFIFQYYEKEERGRGNFPDRFSARQFPNYSSELNVNALLLGDSALYLCASSLGTGLDTQYFGPGTRLTVL.

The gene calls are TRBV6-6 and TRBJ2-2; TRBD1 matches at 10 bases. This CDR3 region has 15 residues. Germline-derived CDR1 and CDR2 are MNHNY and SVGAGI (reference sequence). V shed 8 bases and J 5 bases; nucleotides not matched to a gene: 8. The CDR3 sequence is CASASGTGVTGELFF. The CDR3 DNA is TGTGCCAGCGCCTCCGGGACAGGGGTTACCGGGGAGCTGTTTTTT.